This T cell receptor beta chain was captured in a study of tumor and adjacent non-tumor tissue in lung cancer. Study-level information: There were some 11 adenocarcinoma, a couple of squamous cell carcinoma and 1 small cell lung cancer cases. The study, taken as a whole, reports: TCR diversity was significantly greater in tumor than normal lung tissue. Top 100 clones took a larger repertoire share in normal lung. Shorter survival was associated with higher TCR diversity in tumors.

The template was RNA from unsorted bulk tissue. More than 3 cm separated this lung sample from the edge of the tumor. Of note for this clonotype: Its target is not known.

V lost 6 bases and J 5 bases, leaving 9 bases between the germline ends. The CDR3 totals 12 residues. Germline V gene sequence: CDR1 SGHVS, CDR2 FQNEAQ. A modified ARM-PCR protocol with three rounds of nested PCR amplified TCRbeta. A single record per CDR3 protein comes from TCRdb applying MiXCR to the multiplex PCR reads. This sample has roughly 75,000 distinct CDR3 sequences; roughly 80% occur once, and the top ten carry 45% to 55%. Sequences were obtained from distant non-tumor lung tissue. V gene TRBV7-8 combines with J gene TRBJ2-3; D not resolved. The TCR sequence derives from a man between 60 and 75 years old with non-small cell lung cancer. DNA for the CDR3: TGTGCCAGCAGACCGTGGATAGATACGCAGTATTTT. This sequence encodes CASRPWIDTQYF.